This T cell receptor beta chain comes out of a study of blood T cell repertoires in COVID-19 (dated by TCRdb to about 2020). About the investigation overall: Samples covering the acute and convalescent phases of COVID-19 were provided by collaborators in the United States, Italy and Spain. The repertoires were released in a freely available public database intended as a resource for research on the immune response to SARS-CoV-2. Samples were obtained from the ongoing ImmuneRACE study (first 160 participants) and from 1,200 or so subjects provided by 6 global collaborators. The prospective study material was composed of cDNA or gDNA derived from T cells, B-cell-depleted T cells, or PBMCs. Where HLA class I and class II types were available, the types were taken from metadata supplied by the sample provider, not from assay-based typing. Nearly every sample came with metadata listing a de-identified subject ID, COVID-19 status, age in years and sex. Subjects who had been exposed to COVID-19, were actively infected with it, or had recovered from it provided the deeply sampled blood TCRbeta repertoires that made up the dataset.

TCRbeta CDR3 regions were amplified from genomic DNA by means of the immunoSEQ Assay, a bias-controlled multiplex PCR. In the authors' own workflow: Within the assay, amplification of reference gene primers was used to estimate how many nucleated cells each sample contained. To quantify the absolute abundance of each unique TCRbeta CDR3 rearrangement, sequence reads were collapsed and filtered. For each sample, productive Simpson clonality was calculated as the square root of Simpson's diversity index over productive rearrangements. Held by TCRdb, this immuneACCESS table contains in-frame sequences only and omits some clones. Under half of the omission traces to an unresolved V gene where checked; the cause of the rest is unknown. The V and J calls and clone size were taken over from that table, and D and trimming were inferred from the DNA. The sample contains about 270,000 clones, approximately 91% of them found a single time. The ten largest clonotypes hold roughly 2% of the sample.

The paper as a whole reports these results and caveats: The amount of clinical and demographic metadata varied by source and participant and was provided uncurated.

Participants in the prospective study were enrolled through a virtual design, were aged 18 to 89 years, and lived in about 25 United States geographic areas. To assign participants to cohorts, the prospective study relied on clinical history that participants themselves reported in a screening survey and a study questionnaire. In the prospective study, mobile phlebotomists collected whole blood, serum and a nasopharyngeal or oropharyngeal swab from each participant. Prospective study participants could optionally give additional blood draws and questionnaires over a roughly 2-month period. Blood samples from the prospective study were shipped frozen or at room temperature prior to DNA extraction. The germline V gene yields SGHVS for CDR1 and FQNEAQ for CDR2. V and J are truncated by 1 base and 1 base respectively, leaving an intervening sequence of 10 bases. The CDR3 runs 15 residues from the cysteine to the phenylalanine. The only DNA kept is the CDR3, 45 bases in frame from the first base.

Comments on this clone: The antigen this receptor binds is unknown. One base away there is no much larger clone; base qualities are not given.

Sequences were obtained from PBMCs or T cells enriched from blood (not recorded which). This sequence was found in a woman in her 40s with acute COVID-19. The rearrangement combines TRBV7-8 with TRBJ1-2, with the D gene too uncertain to name. The sequenced DNA: TGTGCCAGCAGCTTAGGAGGGCGGCTTAACTATGGCTACACCTTC. It translates as CASSLGGRLNYGYTF.